The next 15 T cell receptor beta chains were all read from a single sample in a study of T-cell reconstitution after alpha-beta-depleted transplantation in children. As it was prepared, the TCRbeta library received unique molecular identifiers. Via MiXCR, TCRdb re-called the PCR reads, giving one row per CDR3 protein. The repertoire includes 200,000 to 250,000 distinct CDR3 sequences, under 30% of them detected once, and about 2.6% sits in the top ten. This material consisted of PBMCs, taken before TCRalphabeta/CD19-depleted stem cell transplant. The receptor source for this set is a girl aged 2-10 years with Fanconi anemia, due to receive a stem cell transplant.

The rearrangement joins TRBV20-1 to TRBJ2-1; D gene uncertain. V lost 1 base and J lost 4, with 8 bases in between. The V gene's germline CDR1 is DFQATT and CDR2 SNEGSKA (reference sequence). The CDR3 is 13 amino acids. CDR3 bases: TGCAGTGCTAGAGGCGGACGTTACAATGAGCAGTTCTTC. The encoded protein is CSARGGRYNEQFF.

The J gene is TRBJ2-1, the V gene TRBV7-3, with 11 bases that match TRBD2. V was pared by 5 bases and J by 6 bases, with 9 bases of the junction left unmatched. The CDR3 sequence is 16 residues long. From germline, CDR1 is SGHTA and CDR2 FQGTGA. CDR3 in amino acids: CASSPELAGVLNEQFF. The CDR3, as DNA: TGTGCCAGCAGCCCGGAACTAGCGGGAGTTCTCAATGAGCAGTTCTTC.

This sequence joins TRBV20-1 and TRBJ2-3, with D possibly TRBD1 on 6 matching bases. V dropped 3 bases and J dropped 3 bases, with 13 bases sitting between them. CDR1 and CDR2 (germline): DFQATT, SNEGSKA (reference sequence). The CDR3 extends over 14 amino acids. CDR3 region: CSASLAGETDTQYF. Written as DNA, the CDR3 is TGCAGTGCTAGTTTGGCAGGGGAAACAGATACGCAGTATTTT.

This clonotype was counted many times. The V gene is TRBV10-2, the J gene TRBJ2-7; D is tentatively TRBD1 or TRBD2 (5 bases each). Between the trimmed V and J ends, which lost 0 bases and 5 bases, there was a span of 17 bases. Germline V lookup: CDR1 WSHSY, CDR2 SAAADI. The CDR3 consists of 16 residues. The CDR3 region is CASSESKGTIRDEQYF. The CDR3 DNA reads TGCGCCAGCAGTGAGTCAAAAGGGACGATCAGGGACGAGCAGTACTTC.

This chain connects TRBV20-1 to TRBJ2-3, with 11 nucleotides matching TRBD2. The CDR3 is 16 residues long. The germline gives CDR1 DFQATT, CDR2 SNEGSKA (reference sequence). V gave up 5 bases and J gave up 7 bases; unmatched junction bases: 14. CDR3 DNA: TGCAGTGCTCACCCTTATAGCGGGAGGGTAGACTATACGCAGTATTTT. Translating it yields CSAHPYSGRVDYTQYF.

In this sample, this clonotype turned up a few times. The genes are TRBV27 and TRBJ2-1; D may be TRBD2 (5 bases). CDR3 size: 13 residues. The V end lost 6 bases, the J end lost 6 bases, and 12 bases lay between the germline ends. Germline values: CDR1 MNHEY, CDR2 SMNVEV (reference sequence). DNA for the CDR3: TGTGCCAGCAGCTCCACTAGGAGCAATGAGCAGTTCTTC. Its translation: CASSSTRSNEQFF.

This clonotype has at least ten counts. The genes are TRBV20-1 and TRBJ2-6, with D perhaps given as TRBD1 or TRBD2 (7 bases each). The V end was cut by 0 bases, the J end by 4 bases, with 13 bases between. CDR1 and CDR2 from the germline V gene are DFQATT and SNEGSKA (reference sequence). The CDR3 spans 16 residues. The CDR3 here is CSARDRGGVGANVLTF. The CDR3 bases are TGCAGTGCTAGAGACAGGGGGGGAGTGGGGGCCAACGTCCTGACTTTC.

The chain's CDR3 is CASSLVGTTSTDTQYF. CDR3 in DNA: TGTGCCAGCAGCTTAGTGGGGACAACTAGCACAGATACGCAGTATTTT. The chain joins TRBV7-8 to TRBJ2-3; tentatively, D is TRBD1 (6 bases). Germline loops: CDR1 SGHVS, CDR2 FQNEAQ. The CDR3 spans 16 residues. Deletions cut 1 base from V and 0 bases from J, with 11 bases between.

At least ten counts were recorded for this clonotype. The V call is TRBV29-1, the J call TRBJ2-7; D is perhaps TRBD2 (6 bases). The CDR3 extends over 13 amino acids. Trimming took off 4 bases at V and 0 bases at J, with 10 bases between the two ends. In germline, CDR1 is SQVTM, CDR2 ANQGSEA. In nucleotides, the CDR3 is TGCAGCGTTGCGGGTAGCGGCTCCTACGAGCAGTACTTC. Protein sequence: CSVAGSGSYEQYF.

A single count supports this clonotype. This chain links TRBV6-6 with TRBJ2-7; 14 bases are a match to TRBD2. This CDR3 region has 17 residues. Trimming removed 1 base from V and 5 bases from J; junction bases left unmatched: 7. CDR1 and CDR2 (germline): MNHNY, SVGAGI (reference sequence). This CDR3 reads CASSYYRLAGGRNEQYF. The CDR3 DNA reads TGTGCCAGCAGTTACTACCGACTAGCGGGAGGGAGGAACGAGCAGTACTTC.

This clonotype was counted at least ten times. The chain combines TRBV20-1 with TRBJ2-7; D uncertain. Per the germline V gene, CDR1 is DFQATT and CDR2 is SNEGSKA (reference sequence). Deletions cut 6 bases from V and 2 bases from J, with 8 bases between. The CDR3 runs to 11 residues. DNA of the CDR3: TGCAGTGCCGGTAGACCCTACGAGCAGTACTTC. Protein: CSAGRPYEQYF.

This clonotype turned up a few times. V usage is TRBV29-1 and J usage is TRBJ1-1; D perhaps matches TRBD1 (5 bases). The germline gives CDR1 SQVTM, CDR2 ANQGSEA. V was pared by 4 bases and J by 2 bases, with 11 bases between. The CDR3 extends over 13 amino acids. The CDR3 here is CSVAGRANTEAFF. DNA for the CDR3: TGCAGCGTTGCGGGCAGGGCAAACACTGAAGCTTTCTTT.

The chain carries TRBV28 and TRBJ2-7, with 10 bases identical to TRBD2. Germline lookup yields CDR1 MDHEN and CDR2 SYDVKM. The length of the CDR3 is 14 residues. The J segment lost 2 bases and the V segment lost 8 bases, leaving 6 bases of the junction unmatched. CDR3 loop: CASGTTSGTYEQYF. In nucleotides, the CDR3 is TGTGCCAGCGGAACAACTAGCGGGACCTACGAGCAGTACTTC.

This clonotype was seen repeatedly, ten times or more. The chain is built from TRBV9 and TRBJ2-7; TRBD2 is a possible D gene (6 bases). CDR1 is SGDLS and CDR2 is YYNGEE in the germline V gene. This CDR3 contains 15 residues. V lost 4 bases and J 2 bases, leaving 16 bases between the germline ends. The CDR3 DNA reads as TGTGCCAGCAGCCCCAGACTAGTAGGCCCCTACGAGCAGTACTTC. Encoded protein: CASSPRLVGPYEQYF.

This chain links TRBV5-1 with TRBJ2-1; no clear D. This CDR3 region has 13 residues. Germline assignment: CDR1 SGHRS and CDR2 YFSETQ. The ends were cut back, 6 bases at V and 4 bases at J, with 11 bases in the middle. The CDR3 region is CASNVRFYNEQFF. CDR3 nucleotides: TGCGCCAGCAACGTCAGATTTTACAATGAGCAGTTCTTC. The variable domain in full, with the rest retrieved from reference TRBV5-1 and TRBJ2-1, is KAGVTQTPRYLIKTRGQQVTLSCSPISGHRSVSWYQQTPGQGLQFLFEYFSETQRNKGNFPGRFSGRQFSNSRSEMNVSTLELGDSALYLCASNVRFYNEQFFGPGTRLTVL.